The 20 T cell receptor beta chains presented below share a single source sample, sequenced in a study of T cells of healthy individuals. TCRdb re-derived calls from the 5' RACE reads in MiXCR, one entry per CDR3 protein. The repertoire holds around 63,000 distinct CDR3 sequences, around 15% seen once, with about 4.7% in the top ten. The receptors stem from a human donor in good health.

Only a few counts were recorded for this clonotype. V is TRBV5-5 and J is TRBJ1-1; D unresolved. V was cut by 4 bases and J by 5 bases, with 12 bases left in between. The CDR3 contains 13 residues. Per germline, CDR1 SGHKS and CDR2 YYEKEE (reference sequence). The CDR3 protein is CASSPGIGTEAFF. In DNA form, the CDR3 reads TGTGCCAGCAGCCCGGGGATTGGGACTGAAGCTTTCTTT.

The rearrangement joins TRBV5-1 to TRBJ1-1, with a tentative D call TRBD1 (5 bases). The V gene lost 4 bases and the J gene lost 7 bases, with 17 bases spanning the gap. Germline CDR1 and CDR2: SGHRS and YFSETQ. The CDR3 extends over 14 amino acids. The CDR3 region is CASSDTRDYGEAFF. CDR3 nucleotides: TGCGCCAGCAGCGACACCAGGGATTATGGTGAAGCTTTCTTT.

The V gene is TRBV21-1, the J gene TRBJ1-5; no check of the table's D call, TRBD1, against the DNA was made. TRBV21-1 counts as a pseudogene. The CDR3 extends over 20 amino acids. The CDR3 sequence is CASSKALSGQRLYSNQPQHF. CDR3 sequence (DNA): TGTGCCAGCAGCAAAGCGCTTTCGGGACAGAGACTGTATAGCAATCAGCCCCAGCATTTT.

The chain combines TRBV27 with TRBJ2-7; D gene unclear. The CDR3 has 15 residues. Trimming pared 0 bases from V and 2 bases from J, leaving 11 bases between. The germline V gene has CDR1 MNHEY and CDR2 SMNVEV (reference sequence). The CDR3 reads CASSLSGWVPYEQYF. The CDR3 nucleotides read TGTGCCAGCAGTTTATCGGGCTGGGTTCCCTACGAGCAGTACTTC.

In this sample, this clonotype turned up a few times. The rearrangement links TRBV5-6 to TRBJ2-1; D might be TRBD1 (6 bases). The germline V and J ends were trimmed by 4 bases and 6 bases, with 11 bases remaining between them. The CDR3 spans 13 residues. Germline values: CDR1 SGHDT, CDR2 YYEEEE. CDR3 DNA sequence: TGTGCCAGCAGCGGGGGCCCCGGCAATGAGCAGTTCTTC. Residues: CASSGGPGNEQFF.

This clonotype was found a few times. V and J are TRBV25-1 and TRBJ2-3; possibly TRBD2 for D (5 bases). V lost 6 bases and J lost 10, with 11 bases in between. Germline lookup yields CDR1 MGHDK and CDR2 SYGVNS. The length of the CDR3 is 11 residues. The CDR3 DNA reads TGTGCCAGCAGGTCCGAGGGTCCGCAGTATTTT. Translated: CASRSEGPQYF. Based on the CDR3 plus reference TRBV25-1 and TRBJ2-3, the full variable domain is EADIYQTPRYLVIGTGKKITLECSQTMGHDKMYWYQQDPGMELHLIHYSYGVNSTEKGDLSSESTVSRIRTEHFPLTLESARPSHTSQYLCASRSEGPQYFGPGTRLTVL.

For the CDR3, the DNA is TGTGCCAGCAGCCTCCCGCAACTAGCGGGGCAGTTCTTC. It is translated as CASSLPQLAGQFF. The chain combines TRBV7-2 with TRBJ2-1, with 9 bases that match TRBD2. Germline values: CDR1 SGHTA, CDR2 FQGNSA. Trimming at V came to 5 bases and at J to 12 bases, leaving 8 bases not matched to a gene. The CDR3 totals 13 residues.

As regards this clonotype: A much more abundant neighbour one base away suggests this may be a read error. V and J are TRBV27 and TRBJ2-2; tentative D call: TRBD2 (5 bases). Germline V lookup: CDR1 MNHEY, CDR2 SMNVEV (reference sequence). The CDR3 is 12 amino acids. The CDR3 DNA reads as TGTGCCAGCAGTACGAACACCGGGAAGCTGTTTTTT. It encodes CASSTNTGKLFF.

This clonotype has a single count. The CDR3, as DNA: TGTGCCAGCAGTGAACGTGGGACAGGGGCCTACGAGCAGTACTTC. This encodes CASSERGTGAYEQYF. The rearrangement uses TRBV2 and TRBJ2-7; 10 bases match TRBD1. This CDR3 spans 15 amino acids. Germline V gene lookup returns CDR1 SNHLY and CDR2 FYNNEI. The J segment lost 2 bases and the V segment lost 2 bases, leaving 3 bases of the junction unmatched.

This sequence joins TRBV18 and TRBJ2-1; D possibly uses TRBD1 or TRBD2 (5 bases each). This CDR3 has 15 residues. V lost 3 bases and J lost 3, with 12 bases in between. Germline V gene sequence: CDR1 KGHSH, CDR2 LQKENI. In DNA form, the CDR3 reads TGTGCCAGCTCACCGGGACCGCAGAACTACAATGAGCAGTTCTTC. This gives the protein CASSPGPQNYNEQFF.

This clonotype was detected many times. The rearrangement links TRBV19 to TRBJ2-3; 7 bases are a match to TRBD2. CDR3 length: 14 amino acids. After removal of 6 bases from V and 2 bases from J, the junction contained 5 bases not matched to a gene. Germline V gene data show CDR1 as LNHDA and CDR2 as SQIVND (reference sequence). CDR3 nucleotide sequence: TGTGCCAGTAGGGGCGGGAGTCTCACAGATACGCAGTATTTT. It is translated as CASRGGSLTDTQYF.

The table lists this clonotype with a count of one. The chain is built from TRBV3-1 and TRBJ2-1; D gene uncertain. The CDR3 covers 11 residues. Germline CDR1 and CDR2: LGHDT and YNNKEL (reference sequence). The V gene lost 3 bases and the J gene lost 10 bases, with 7 bases spanning the gap. CDR3 nucleotide sequence: TGTGCCAGCAGCCACCGTTTAGAGCAGTTCTTC. Translating it yields CASSHRLEQFF.

This sequence joins TRBV5-8 and TRBJ2-5; 8 bases agree with TRBD1. CDR1 is SGHTS, CDR2 YDEGEE, per germline. V lost 4 bases to trimming and J lost 6 bases; unmatched junction nucleotides: 8. This CDR3 contains 14 residues. CDR3: CASSQAGGAKTQYF. The CDR3 DNA reads TGTGCCAGCAGCCAAGCAGGGGGCGCGAAGACCCAGTACTTC.

In its sample, this clonotype was seen many times. The genes are TRBV4-1 and TRBJ2-5; D uncertain. Trimming removed 0 bases at V and 7 bases at J, with 15 bases between. The CDR3 loop spans 15 amino acids. The V gene's germline CDR1 is MGHRA and CDR2 YSYEKL. The DNA for the CDR3 is TGCGCCAGCAGCCAAGAGGTTAACCCGTGGAGGACCCAGTACTTC. Translation gives CASSQEVNPWRTQYF.

The table lists this clonotype with many counts. The chain is built from TRBV9 and TRBJ2-2; 7 nucleotides agree with TRBD1. The CDR3 is 16 residues long. Germline trimming cut 0 bases from V and 3 bases from J; bases unmatched to any gene: 5. The germline V gene has CDR1 SGDLS and CDR2 YYNGEE. CDR3 nucleotide sequence: TGTGCCAGCAGCGTAGAAGGGACAGCGGACACCGGGGAGCTGTTTTTT. Protein: CASSVEGTADTGELFF. Complete variable domain (other parts from reference TRBV9 and TRBJ2-2): DSGVTQTPKHLITATGQRVTLRCSPRSGDLSVYWYQQSLDQGLQFLIQYYNGEERAKGNILERFSAQQFPDLHSELNLSSLELGDSALYFCASSVEGTADTGELFFGEGSRLTVL.

There are many counts of this clonotype. The rearrangement links TRBV4-1 to TRBJ2-7, with no clear D. Looked up from germline, CDR1 is MGHRA and CDR2 is YSYEKL. Trimming removed 1 base at V and 0 bases at J, with 16 bases between. The CDR3 is 17 amino acids. This chain's CDR3 is CASSQGSGLSSSYEQYF. The CDR3 DNA reads as TGCGCCAGCAGCCAAGGATCTGGTCTCTCGAGCTCCTACGAGCAGTACTTC.

Ten or more counts support this clonotype. This chain links TRBV20-1 with TRBJ1-5, with D hard to call. The V end lost 3 bases, the J end lost 4 bases, and 16 bases lay between the germline ends. The CDR3 sequence is 15 residues long. The germline V gene encodes CDR1 DFQATT and CDR2 SNEGSKA (reference sequence). The chain's CDR3 is CSASFPGLGNQPQHF. As DNA, the CDR3 is TGCAGTGCTAGTTTTCCCGGCCTTGGGAATCAGCCCCAGCATTTT.

This clonotype has at least ten counts. The chain carries TRBV4-1 and TRBJ2-7; no clear D gene. Germline loops: CDR1 MGHRA, CDR2 YSYEKL. V shed 0 bases and J shed 4 bases, with 7 bases lying between them. CDR3 length: 13 residues. Here the CDR3 reads CASSQESSYEQYF. CDR3 DNA: TGCGCCAGCAGCCAAGAGAGTTCTTACGAGCAGTACTTC.

There are a few counts of this clonotype. The chain employs TRBV5-1 and TRBJ2-1, with 14 positions matching TRBD2. The CDR3 totals 14 residues. The V gene end was trimmed by 4 bases and the J gene end by 15 bases; junction bases not matched to a gene: 9. Per germline, CDR1 SGHRS and CDR2 YFSETQ. CDR3 protein: CASSPGLAGGVLFF. DNA for the CDR3: TGCGCCAGCAGCCCCGGACTAGCGGGGGGCGTATTGTTCTTC.

This clonotype was observed many times. The V and J genes are TRBV7-2 and TRBJ2-3, with D perhaps TRBD2 (7 bases). CDR1 and CDR2 from the germline V gene are SGHTA and FQGNSA. The ends were cut back, 6 bases at V and 4 bases at J, with 17 bases in the middle. CDR3 length: 15 amino acids. Here the CDR3 reads CASRLRGSGADTQYF. DNA for the CDR3: TGTGCCAGCAGGCTAAGGGGGAGCGGGGCAGATACGCAGTATTTT.